These 18 T cell receptor beta chains came from one sample sequenced in a study of blood T cell repertoires in COVID-19. Using immunoSEQ multiplex PCR, the repertoire was profiled, and TCRdb retains in-frame clones only, with some absent. In the table there are some 300,000 clones, more than 75% of which are singletons. The source material was PBMCs or T cells enriched from blood (not recorded which). The receptors derive from a woman aged 60-70 years in a cohort exposed to, infected with or recovered from COVID-19 (not recorded which).

J is TRBJ2-7 and V is TRBV7-8; 7 bases line up with TRBD2. Germline V CDR1 and CDR2: SGHVS, FQNEAQ. The CDR3 covers 15 residues. V shed 4 bases, J shed 3 bases, and the junction held 9 bases outside the gene matches. This CDR3 is CASSSAVTSYYEQYF. As DNA, the CDR3 is TGTGCCAGCAGCTCGGCTGTGACTAGCTACTACGAGCAGTACTTC.

The gene calls are TRBV4-2 and TRBJ1-3; 7 nucleotides align to TRBD1. Germline CDR1 LGHNA, CDR2 YNFKEQ. The trim removed 0 bases at V and 4 bases at J, leaving 9 bases unmatched. The CDR3 is made up of 17 amino acids. CDR3 DNA sequence: TGTGCCAGCAGCCAAGATCTTCAGGGGGTATCAGGAAACACCATATATTTT. It is translated as CASSQDLQGVSGNTIYF.

This rearrangement joins TRBV19 to TRBJ1-6; 9 nucleotides line up with TRBD1. The CDR3 contains 15 residues. After removal of 4 bases from V and 7 bases from J, the junction contained 5 bases not matched to a gene. Germline assignment: CDR1 LNHDA and CDR2 SQIVND (reference sequence). In nucleotides, the CDR3 is TGTGCCAGTAGTAGCATACAGGGGGCGAATTCACCCCTCCACTTT. This encodes CASSSIQGANSPLHF.

This chain uses TRBV3-1 (or the pseudogene TRBV3-2) with TRBJ1-2; D is uncertain. Germline CDR1 reads LGHDT; CDR2 reads YNNKEL (reference sequence). CDR3 length: 16 residues. V lost 2 bases to trimming and J lost 3 bases, with 16 bases between them. This chain's CDR3 is CASSQRPQVGDYGYTF. Here the CDR3 DNA reads TGTGCCAGCAGCCAACGACCGCAGGTCGGGGACTATGGCTACACCTTC.

The chain is built from TRBV10-3 and TRBJ1-4; TRBD1 might be the D (6 bases). V lost 6 bases, J lost 0 bases, and 8 bases lay in between. CDR3 length: 14 residues. The germline V gene encodes CDR1 ENHRY and CDR2 SYGVKD. The CDR3 sequence: CAISRTATNEKLFF. The CDR3 nucleotides read TGTGCCATCAGCAGGACAGCAACTAATGAAAAACTGTTTTTT.

This clone was counted at least ten times. This sample includes further DNA sequences coding for the same CDR3. The chain links TRBV27 to TRBJ2-7, with D tentatively TRBD2 (6 bases). Germline V gives CDR1 MNHEY, CDR2 SMNVEV (reference sequence). The V and J ends lost 2 bases and 7 bases respectively, with 18 bases between them. CDR3 length: 15 amino acids. DNA of the CDR3: TGTGCCAGCAGTTTAATTGTCGGAGGTGCGGGAGAGCAGTACTTC. Its translation is CASSLIVGGAGEQYF.

This rearrangement joins TRBV19 to TRBJ2-7; TRBD1 aligns across 8 bases. The CDR3 covers 17 residues. CDR1 is LNHDA and CDR2 is SQIVND in the germline V gene (reference sequence). The V gene end was trimmed by 0 bases and the J gene end by 2 bases; junction bases not matched to a gene: 9. The CDR3 protein is CASSIDPGGQGPYEQYF. Written as DNA, the CDR3 is TGTGCCAGTAGTATAGACCCCGGCGGACAGGGCCCCTACGAGCAGTACTTC.

There are a few counts of this clone. The genes are TRBV29-1 and TRBJ1-4, with no clear D. V dropped 6 bases and J dropped 4 bases, with 12 bases sitting between them. The V gene's germline CDR1 is SQVTM and CDR2 ANQGSEA. The CDR3 runs 13 residues. The CDR3 DNA sequence: TGCAGCGTATCCCATCTCGGTAATGAAAAACTGTTTTTT. Amino acids: CSVSHLGNEKLFF.

The V gene is TRBV5-1, the J gene TRBJ2-2; 13 nucleotides line up with TRBD2. In germline, CDR1 is SGHRS, CDR2 YFSETQ. Losses at the gene ends were 0 bases for V and 7 bases for J; bases not matched to a gene: 6. The CDR3 loop spans 17 amino acids. The chain's CDR3 is CASSLGGLAGAGGELFF. The CDR3 nucleotides are TGCGCCAGCAGCTTGGGCGGACTAGCGGGAGCTGGCGGGGAGCTGTTTTTT. Full variable domain (remainder filled in from reference TRBV5-1 and TRBJ2-2): KAGVTQTPRYLIKTRGQQVTLSCSPISGHRSVSWYQQTPGQGLQFLFEYFSETQRNKGNFPGRFSGRQFSNSRSEMNVSTLELGDSALYLCASSLGGLAGAGGELFFGEGSRLTVL.

The chain has TRBV6-6 and TRBJ1-6, with 7 positions matching TRBD1. The CDR3 is 15 residues long. Germline assignment: CDR1 MNHNY and CDR2 SVGAGI (reference sequence). The J segment lost 13 bases and the V segment lost 6 bases, leaving 15 bases of the junction unmatched. The CDR3 is CASRNGGTAAVPLHF. CDR3 DNA: TGTGCCAGCAGAAACGGAGGGACAGCCGCCGTCCCCCTCCACTTT.

This clone was seen only a few times. The J gene is TRBJ2-7, the V gene TRBV5-5; the match to TRBD2 covers 12 bases. The CDR3 spans 14 residues. With 3 bases clipped from V and 11 bases from J, the junction kept 9 bases outside the gene matches. The germline V gene has CDR1 SGHKS and CDR2 YYEKEE (reference sequence). The CDR3 sequence: CASSSSSSGRAKYF. CDR3 nucleotides: TGTGCCAGCAGCTCCAGTTCTAGCGGGAGGGCCAAGTACTTC.

This clone turned up a few times. The chain links TRBV5-1 to TRBJ2-1, with D possibly being TRBD1 (5 bases). This CDR3 has 16 residues. Trimming removed 0 bases from V and 4 bases from J, with 14 bases in between. Germline loops: CDR1 SGHRS, CDR2 YFSETQ. In nucleotides, the CDR3 is TGCGCCAGCAGCTTGGGGGTTGGGGCTTTTTACAATGAGCAGTTCTTC. As protein: CASSLGVGAFYNEQFF.

This clone was found once. V and J are TRBV28 and TRBJ1-2; 7 bases fit TRBD1. Per germline, CDR1 MDHEN and CDR2 SYDVKM. Trimming cost V 5 bases and J 4 bases; bases outside gene matches: 7. The CDR3 totals 14 residues. The CDR3 reads CASSVLGTAYGYTF. The CDR3 DNA sequence: TGTGCCAGCAGTGTACTCGGGACAGCCTATGGCTACACCTTC.

The chain uses TRBV5-4 and TRBJ2-5; 8 positions match TRBD2. J lost 1 base, V lost 1 base, and 3 bases had no gene match. This CDR3 comprises 15 residues. The germline V gene has CDR1 SGHNT and CDR2 YYREEE (reference sequence). CDR3 amino acids: CASSLTSGVQETQYF. Written as DNA, the CDR3 is TGTGCCAGCAGCTTGACTAGCGGAGTCCAAGAGACCCAGTACTTC.

V gene TRBV11-2 combines with J gene TRBJ2-2; TRBD1 might be the D (5 bases). Trimming shortened V by 6 bases and J by 6 bases, and 14 bases separated the two germline ends. Germline V gives CDR1 SGHAT, CDR2 FQNNGV. The CDR3 runs 14 residues. The CDR3 loop is CASRGQGIAGELFF. CDR3 nucleotides: TGTGCCAGCAGGGGTCAGGGAATAGCCGGGGAGCTGTTTTTT.

This chain connects TRBV28 to TRBJ2-1; a weak D match, TRBD2 (5 bases). The ends were cut back, 7 bases at V and 10 bases at J, with 14 bases in the middle. The CDR3 length is 12 residues. CDR1 MDHEN and CDR2 SYDVKM come from the germline V gene. The CDR3 is CASNEGFGEQFF. The CDR3 DNA reads TGTGCCAGCAATGAGGGCTTCGGGGAGCAGTTCTTC.

This clone was counted between two and nine times. Distinct nucleotide sequences in the sample also encode this CDR3. This chain uses TRBV18 with TRBJ1-1; 10 bases align to TRBD1. Unmatched junction bases numbered 0, after V lost 3 bases and J lost 5 bases. The CDR3 length is 13 residues. CDR1 is KGHSH and CDR2 is LQKENI in the germline V gene. The CDR3 sequence: CASSPGQGTEAFF. CDR3 sequence (DNA): TGTGCCAGCTCACCGGGACAGGGGACTGAAGCTTTCTTT.

This rearrangement joins TRBV30 to TRBJ2-3; D ambiguous. CDR3 size: 13 residues. Between the trimmed V and J ends, which lost 7 bases and 0 bases, there was a span of 11 bases. The germline V gene has CDR1 GTSNPN and CDR2 SVGIG (reference sequence). Here the CDR3 DNA reads TGTGCCTCCCGTTTCCCCAGCACAGATACGCAGTATTTT. Protein: CASRFPSTDTQYF.